The sequence of this T cell receptor beta chain was determined in a study of graft-versus-host responses after intestinal transplantation. Study as a whole: Anti-thymocyte globulin was used for induction in all recipients, who then took tacrolimus and steroids for roughly three years.

The protocol was immunoSEQ multiplex PCR, while the TCRdb copy is restricted to in-frame clones and leaves out a portion. The sample has approximately 82,000 clones; 80% to 95% are singletons. On this clone: Its antigen is currently unknown.

Study conclusions and caveats: Those patients showing graft-donor T cell macrochimerism displayed high graft-versus-host to host-versus-graft clonal ratios in allografts.

This receptor was obtained from a human donor who was the organ donor for an intestinal transplant. Specimen: unstimulated CD8+ T cells sorted from spleen or lymph node cells, collected before transplant.

The CDR3 spells CASSRLTGDDGYTF. CDR3 coding DNA: TGTGCCAGCAGCCGTCTGACAGGGGACGATGGCTACACCTTC. The rearrangement links TRBV7-9 to TRBJ1-2; 8 bases are shared with TRBD1. The V and J ends lost 5 bases and 6 bases, in that order; junction bases with no gene match: 8. The CDR3 has 14 residues. Germline CDR1 is SEHNR and CDR2 is FQNEAQ (reference sequence).